This TCR beta chain was found in a study of blood T cell repertoires in COVID-19. Study-wide context: The analysed material was cDNA or gDNA that came from T cells, B-cell-depleted T cells, or PBMCs.

This clone appeared a few times. In the study's own analysis: Estimation of nucleated cell counts relied on the amplification of reference gene primers. The table came from immunoSEQ multiplex PCR; TCRdb's copy has only in-frame clones and leaves some out. V, J and clone size are those of that table, while D and trimming were read from the DNA. This table holds 190,000 or so clones, 85% to 95% found once. Germline V CDR1 and CDR2: SGHAT, FQNNGV. The CDR3 consists of 15 residues. Trimming left V 1 base short and J 0 bases short, with 8 bases between. Seattle's cohort entered during active infection and was followed longitudinally.

The sequence was obtained from a man aged 25 to 40 with COVID-19, enrolled during active disease. Source material: peripheral blood. This chain connects TRBV11-2 to TRBJ2-3, with D possibly being TRBD1 (6 bases). The CDR3 DNA reads TGTGCCAGCAGCTTAGGGGGGCTGAGCACAGATACGCAGTATTTT. Residues: CASSLGGLSTDTQYF.